This record looks at one T cell receptor beta chain sequence and its context. The antigen it binds to is not known. No much larger clonotype is one base removed from it; base qualities were not supplied. These data come from a study of T cell repertoires in cytomegalovirus infection (dated by TCRdb to the late 2010s). Study-wide context: Peptide stimulations targeted recently identified HLA-C-restricted CMV epitopes, whose presentation resists viral immunomodulation, together with well-studied HLA-B-restricted epitopes. Donor HLA type was relevant to the analysis, because carriage of CMV infection together with the matching HLA type was indicated by public TCR beta signatures.

TCRdb records Illumina HiSeq 1500 as the sequencer. Using fastp at Q25 and MiXCR, TCRdb reprocessed the public reads and kept productive beta chains. CDR3 protein duplicates are merged, each entry listing the most common genes and DNA. For this sample the table gives 800,000 to 950,000 distinct CDR3 sequences, of which 30% to 35% were detected only once. The top ten constitute around an eighth of the sample. Study-level results and caveats: The ex vivo response was dominated by HLA-C-restricted CMV-specific TCR beta clonotypes, which also provided the single most frequent clonotype in two of eight donors. In both this cohort and an independent approximately 400-donor cohort, the cumulative frequency of public TCR beta family members distinguished carriers of CMV infection plus the relevant HLA type.

Read against the paper, the sample's treatment or condition label means: in vitro stimulation with specific CMV peptide epitopes to enrich CMV-specific T cells. According to the germline V gene, CDR1 reads MNHEY and CDR2 reads SVGEGT. Taken from cysteine to phenylalanine, the CDR3 has 18 residues. Of the read, only the CDR3 DNA is kept; its 54 bases are in frame from base 1. Deletion took 0 bases off V and 1 base off J, with a span of 15 bases between the germline ends. Rearrangement joined TRBV6-2 or TRBV6-3 to TRBJ2-2; the D gene is perhaps TRBD1, from 6 matching bases. This TCR came from a human donor in good health (CMV status not recorded). Some clones in this sample may be carry-over from other donors' samples. The sample consisted of cultured CD8+ T cells from PBMCs, taken from culture after CMV antigen stimulation. The CDR3 here reads CASSYSGAGVQNTGELFF. In nucleotide form, the sequence is TGTGCCAGCAGTTACTCGGGGGCAGGGGTACAGAACACCGGGGAGCTGTTTTTT.